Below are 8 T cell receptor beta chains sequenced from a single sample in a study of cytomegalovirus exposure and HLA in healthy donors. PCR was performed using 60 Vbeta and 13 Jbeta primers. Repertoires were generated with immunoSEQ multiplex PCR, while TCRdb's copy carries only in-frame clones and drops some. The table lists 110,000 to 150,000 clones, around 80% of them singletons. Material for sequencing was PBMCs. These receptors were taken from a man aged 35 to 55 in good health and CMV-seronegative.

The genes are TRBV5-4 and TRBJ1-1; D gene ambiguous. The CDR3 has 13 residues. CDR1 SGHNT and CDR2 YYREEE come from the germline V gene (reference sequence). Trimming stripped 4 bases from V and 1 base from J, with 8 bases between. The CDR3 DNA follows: TGTGCCAGCAGCCCAGAACCGAACACTGAAGCTTTCTTT. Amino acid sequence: CASSPEPNTEAFF.

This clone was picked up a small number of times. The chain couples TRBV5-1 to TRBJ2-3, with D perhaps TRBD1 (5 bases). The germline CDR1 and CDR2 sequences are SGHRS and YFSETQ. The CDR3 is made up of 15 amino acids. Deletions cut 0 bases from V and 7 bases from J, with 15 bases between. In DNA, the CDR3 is TGCGCCAGCAGCTTGGCCATGCGACAGAGAAATACGCAGTATTTT. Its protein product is CASSLAMRQRNTQYF.

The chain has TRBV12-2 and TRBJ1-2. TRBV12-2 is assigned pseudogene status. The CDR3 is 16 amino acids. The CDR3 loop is CASRSVGCYGRGGYTF. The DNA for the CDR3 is TGTGCAAGTCGCTCCGTGGGTTGTTACGGGAGAGGCGGCTACACCTTC.

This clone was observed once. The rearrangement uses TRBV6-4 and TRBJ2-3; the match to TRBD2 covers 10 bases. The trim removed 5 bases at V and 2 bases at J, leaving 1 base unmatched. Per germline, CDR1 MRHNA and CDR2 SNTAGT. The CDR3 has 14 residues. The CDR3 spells CASSLAGATDTQYF. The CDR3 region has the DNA TGTGCCAGCAGTCTAGCGGGGGCCACAGATACGCAGTATTTT.

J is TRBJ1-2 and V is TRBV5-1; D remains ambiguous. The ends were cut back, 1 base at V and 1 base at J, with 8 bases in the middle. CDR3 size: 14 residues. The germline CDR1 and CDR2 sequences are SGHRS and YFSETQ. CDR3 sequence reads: CASSLLALNYGYTF. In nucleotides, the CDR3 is TGCGCCAGCAGCTTGTTGGCTCTTAACTATGGCTACACCTTC.

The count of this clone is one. The CDR3 DNA follows: TGCGCCAGCAGGCCAGGGCAGGTTCAAGAGACCCAGTACTTC. Translated, it gives CASRPGQVQETQYF. The chain uses TRBV5-1 and TRBJ2-5; a weak D match, TRBD1 (5 bases). Trimming removed 5 bases at V and 2 bases at J, with 13 bases between. This CDR3 is 14 amino acids long. Looked up from germline, CDR1 is SGHRS and CDR2 is YFSETQ.

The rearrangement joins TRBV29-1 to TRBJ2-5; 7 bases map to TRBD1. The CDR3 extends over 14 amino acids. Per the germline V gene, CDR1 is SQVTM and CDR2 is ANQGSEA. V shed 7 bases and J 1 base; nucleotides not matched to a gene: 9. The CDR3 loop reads CSANRDRVQETQYF. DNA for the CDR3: TGCAGCGCGAACCGGGACAGAGTCCAAGAGACCCAGTACTTC.

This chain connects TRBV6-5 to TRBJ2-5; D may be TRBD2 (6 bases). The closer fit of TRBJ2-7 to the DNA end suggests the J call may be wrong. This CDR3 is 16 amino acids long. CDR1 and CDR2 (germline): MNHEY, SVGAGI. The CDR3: CASSYTGTRLNYEQYF. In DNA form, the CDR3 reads TGTGCCAGCAGTTACACCGGGACTCGCCTGAACTACGAGCAGTACTTC.